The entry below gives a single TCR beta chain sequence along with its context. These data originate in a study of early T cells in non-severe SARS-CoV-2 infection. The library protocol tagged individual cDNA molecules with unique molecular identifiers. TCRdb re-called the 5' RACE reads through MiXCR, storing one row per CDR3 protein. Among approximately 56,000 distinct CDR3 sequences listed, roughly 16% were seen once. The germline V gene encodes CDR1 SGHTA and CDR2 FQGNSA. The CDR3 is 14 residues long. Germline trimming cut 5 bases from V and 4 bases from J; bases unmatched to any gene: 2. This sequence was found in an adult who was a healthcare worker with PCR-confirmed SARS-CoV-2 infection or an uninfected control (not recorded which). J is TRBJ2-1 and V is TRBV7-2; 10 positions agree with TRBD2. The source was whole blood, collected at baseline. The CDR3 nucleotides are TGTGCCAGCAGCACGGGACTAGCGTACAATGAGCAGTTCTTC. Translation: CASSTGLAYNEQFF.